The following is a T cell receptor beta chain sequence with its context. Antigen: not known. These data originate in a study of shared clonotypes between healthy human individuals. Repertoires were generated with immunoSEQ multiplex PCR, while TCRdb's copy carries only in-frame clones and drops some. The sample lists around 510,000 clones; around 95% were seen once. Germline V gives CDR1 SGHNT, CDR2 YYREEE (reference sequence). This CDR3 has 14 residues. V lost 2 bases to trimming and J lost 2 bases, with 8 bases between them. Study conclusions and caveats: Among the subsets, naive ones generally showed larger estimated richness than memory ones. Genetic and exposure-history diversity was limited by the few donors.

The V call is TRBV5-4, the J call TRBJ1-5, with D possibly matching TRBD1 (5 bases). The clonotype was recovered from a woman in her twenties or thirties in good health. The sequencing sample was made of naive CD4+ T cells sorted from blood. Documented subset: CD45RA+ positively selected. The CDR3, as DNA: TGTGCCAGCAGCTTTCAGGGTGGCAATCAGCCCCAGCATTTT. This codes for CASSFQGGNQPQHF.